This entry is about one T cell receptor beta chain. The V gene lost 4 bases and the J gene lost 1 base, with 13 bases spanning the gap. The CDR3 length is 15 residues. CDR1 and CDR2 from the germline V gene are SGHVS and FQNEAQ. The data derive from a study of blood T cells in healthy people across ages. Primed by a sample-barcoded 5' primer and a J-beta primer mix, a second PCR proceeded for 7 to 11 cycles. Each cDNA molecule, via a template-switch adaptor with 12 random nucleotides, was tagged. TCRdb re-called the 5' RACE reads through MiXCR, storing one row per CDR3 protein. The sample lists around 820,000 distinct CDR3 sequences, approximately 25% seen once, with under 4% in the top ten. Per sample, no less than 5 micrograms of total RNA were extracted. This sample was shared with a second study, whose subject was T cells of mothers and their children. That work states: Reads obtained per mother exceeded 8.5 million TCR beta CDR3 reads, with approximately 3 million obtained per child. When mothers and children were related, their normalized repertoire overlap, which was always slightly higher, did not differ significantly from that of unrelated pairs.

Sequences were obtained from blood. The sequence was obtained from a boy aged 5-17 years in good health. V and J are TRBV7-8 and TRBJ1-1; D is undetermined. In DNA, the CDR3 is TGTGCCAGCAGCTCCAGTGCGACGGGGAACACTGAAGCTTTCTTT. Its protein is CASSSSATGNTEAFF.